Presented here are 19 T cell receptor beta chains from one specimen sequenced in a study of T cell changes during pregnancy in multiple sclerosis (dated by TCRdb to the late 2010s). The receptor library was made with the immunoSEQ multiplex PCR assay. TCRdb retrieved this table from immuneACCESS and kept in-frame rearrangements only. Not all clones are present; in checked studies, unresolved V genes account for under half, and no reason is known for the remainder. This sample has some 60,000 clones in its table, and 90% to 95% of those were observed once. The ten biggest clones cover approximately 2% of the sample. This sample comprised peripheral blood, obtained after pregnancy. All receptors derive from a female donor with multiple sclerosis, enrolled in a pregnancy study.

This sequence joins TRBV19 and TRBJ2-7; D is perhaps TRBD2 (5 bases). CDR3 length: 13 residues. The V end lost 10 bases, the J end lost 2 bases, and 15 bases lay between the germline ends. From germline, CDR1 is LNHDA and CDR2 SQIVND (reference sequence). The CDR3: CATLGADAYEQYF. For the CDR3, the DNA is TGTGCCACCTTAGGAGCGGACGCCTACGAGCAGTACTTC.

The rearrangement joins TRBV7-9 to TRBJ1-2; tentative D call: TRBD1 (6 bases). The CDR3 is made up of 17 amino acids. Germline V gives CDR1 SEHNR, CDR2 FQNEAQ (reference sequence). V dropped 1 base and J dropped 0 bases, with 15 bases sitting between them. CDR3 sequence reads: CASSLGETGLTNYGYTF. As DNA, the CDR3 is TGTGCCAGCAGCTTAGGTGAGACAGGCCTAACTAACTATGGCTACACCTTC.

The CDR3 region is CASSSYGAGGDTQYF. DNA of the CDR3: TGTGCCAGCAGCTCCTACGGCGCGGGAGGAGATACGCAGTATTTT. The J gene is TRBJ2-3, the V gene TRBV7-2; TRBD2 matches at 8 bases. This CDR3 is 15 amino acids long. Germline CDR1 is SGHTA and CDR2 is FQGNSA. V gave up 4 bases and J gave up 5 bases; unmatched junction bases: 8. Based on the CDR3 plus reference TRBV7-2 and TRBJ2-3, the full variable domain is GAGVSQSPSNKVTEKGKDVELRCDPISGHTALYWYRQSLGQGLEFLIYFQGNSAPDKSGLPSDRFSAERTGGSVSTLTIQRTQQEDSAVYLCASSSYGAGGDTQYFGPGTRLTVL.

The chain uses TRBV7-6 and TRBJ2-3, with 7 bases matching TRBD2. The germline CDR1 and CDR2 sequences are SGHVS and FNYEAQ. The CDR3 has 18 residues. V lost 5 bases, J lost 4 bases, and 18 bases stayed unmatched. This CDR3 reads CASSLSIPTSLPPDTQYF. CDR3 DNA sequence: TGTGCCAGCAGCCTCTCTATTCCGACTAGCCTCCCGCCAGATACGCAGTATTTT.

The chain has TRBV18 and TRBJ2-7; 11 nucleotides match TRBD1. Germline V gene sequence: CDR1 KGHSH, CDR2 LQKENI. This CDR3 contains 16 residues. The V and J ends lost 3 bases and 2 bases, in that order; junction bases with no gene match: 6. The chain's CDR3 is CASSPTRGQGAYEQYF. CDR3 DNA: TGTGCCAGCTCACCCACCCGGGGACAGGGGGCCTACGAGCAGTACTTC.

V and J are TRBV11-2 and TRBJ1-3; 9 nucleotides match TRBD1. V was clipped by 6 bases and J by 6 bases; unmatched bases: 9. This CDR3 has 15 amino acids. CDR1 is SGHAT, CDR2 FQNNGV, per germline. CDR3 amino acids: CASSLRGQGLNTIYF. CDR3 DNA sequence: TGTGCCAGCAGTTTAAGGGGACAGGGATTAAACACCATATATTTT.

CDR3 sequence (DNA): TGTGCCTGGAGTCCCGGGGTCATGGGCAATCAGCCCCAGCATTTT. Amino acid sequence: CAWSPGVMGNQPQHF. The chain carries TRBV30 and TRBJ1-5; D unresolved. Germline-derived CDR1 and CDR2 are GTSNPN and SVGIG (reference sequence). V lost 2 bases, J lost 2 bases, and 13 bases lay in between. CDR3 length equals 15 residues.

This chain uses TRBV13 with TRBJ2-1; TRBD1 matches at 10 bases. The CDR3 sequence is 16 residues long. Germline-derived CDR1 and CDR2 are PRHDT and FYEKMQ (reference sequence). V shed 5 bases and J 7 bases; nucleotides not matched to a gene: 11. CDR3 in DNA: TGTGCCAGCAGCAAAACCGGGACAGGGGATTTGAATGAGCAGTTCTTC. It codes for CASSKTGTGDLNEQFF.

V usage is TRBV19 and J usage is TRBJ2-7, with 8 positions matching TRBD2. The ends lost 2 bases at V and 0 bases at J; junction bases unmatched: 3. The CDR3 consists of 15 residues. Looked up from germline, CDR1 is LNHDA and CDR2 is SQIVND (reference sequence). In nucleotides, the CDR3 is TGTGCCAGTAGTATAACTAGCGGTTACTCCTACGAGCAGTACTTC. It specifies CASSITSGYSYEQYF.

DNA of the CDR3: TGTGCCAGCAGTGAATTCGGGACTTGGGGTAATGAAAAACTGTTTTTT. Residues: CASSEFGTWGNEKLFF. This chain uses TRBV25-1 with TRBJ1-4, with a tentative D call TRBD1 (5 bases). This CDR3 contains 16 residues. In germline, CDR1 is MGHDK, CDR2 SYGVNS. Trimming removed 1 base from V and 4 bases from J, with 13 bases in between.

The rearrangement joins TRBV5-4 to TRBJ2-2; D not certain. The CDR3 has 13 amino acids. V shed 3 bases and J shed 4 bases, with 7 bases lying between them. Germline V gene lookup returns CDR1 SGHNT and CDR2 YYREEE (reference sequence). Written as DNA, the CDR3 is TGTGCCAGCAGCTCGAGAGCCACCGGGGAGCTGTTTTTT. This codes for CASSSRATGELFF.

The CDR3: CASSLNRDRETQYF. The CDR3 DNA reads TGTGCCAGCAGCCTAAACAGGGATAGAGAGACCCAGTACTTC. The rearrangement joins TRBV7-2 to TRBJ2-5; possibly TRBD1 for D (6 bases). The V end lost 5 bases, the J end lost 4 bases, and 14 bases lay between the germline ends. Germline CDR1 and CDR2: SGHTA and FQGNSA. The CDR3 runs 14 residues.

The V gene is TRBV18, the J gene TRBJ2-5, with D unresolved. V lost 2 bases and J lost 5, with 9 bases in between. Germline V gene sequence: CDR1 KGHSH, CDR2 LQKENI. The CDR3 loop spans 13 amino acids. CDR3 nucleotides: TGTGCCAGCTCACCAGCAGGTCCGGAGACCCAGTACTTC. Translating it yields CASSPAGPETQYF.

This clone was seen once. This rearrangement joins TRBV19 to TRBJ1-5; no definite D call. Trimming stripped 8 bases from V and 3 bases from J, with 17 bases between. Germline lookup yields CDR1 LNHDA and CDR2 SQIVND (reference sequence). The CDR3 has 15 residues. Here the CDR3 reads CASVDISLLNQPQHF. CDR3 DNA: TGTGCCAGTGTCGACATCTCCCTCCTCAATCAGCCCCAGCATTTT.

The J gene is TRBJ2-5, the V gene TRBV5-4; no clear D gene. The CDR3 loop spans 13 amino acids. Trimming shortened V by 4 bases and J by 5 bases, and 12 bases separated the two germline ends. The germline gives CDR1 SGHNT, CDR2 YYREEE (reference sequence). As DNA, the CDR3 is TGTGCCAGCAGCCAACTAAATTCTGAGACCCAGTACTTC. Residues: CASSQLNSETQYF. Full variable domain (remainder filled in from reference TRBV5-4 and TRBJ2-5): ETGVTQSPTHLIKTRGQQVTLRCSSQSGHNTVSWYQQALGQGPQFIFQYYREEENGRGNFPPRFSGLQFPNYSSELNVNALELDDSALYLCASSQLNSETQYFGPGTRLLVL.

This chain links TRBV7-6 with TRBJ1-3; D unresolved. Trimming removed 5 bases from V and 6 bases from J, with 11 bases in between. The CDR3 consists of 13 residues. Germline loops: CDR1 SGHVS, CDR2 FNYEAQ. CDR3 sequence: CASSPRFENTIYF. The CDR3 region has the DNA TGTGCCAGCAGCCCCAGGTTTGAAAACACCATATATTTT.

This rearrangement joins TRBV19 to TRBJ2-7, with TRBD2 as a possible D gene (5 bases). Germline values: CDR1 LNHDA, CDR2 SQIVND (reference sequence). This CDR3 region has 14 residues. The V end was cut by 6 bases, the J end by 0 bases, with 12 bases between. This CDR3 is CASRYSGSSYEQYF. For the CDR3, the DNA is TGTGCCAGTAGATACAGCGGAAGCTCCTACGAGCAGTACTTC.

This chain links TRBV5-8 with TRBJ2-1; 12 bases align to TRBD1. CDR1 is SGHTS, CDR2 YDEGEE, per germline. The CDR3 covers 15 residues. Trimming at V came to 1 base and at J to 10 bases, leaving 6 bases not matched to a gene. The CDR3 DNA follows: TGTGCCAGCAGCTTGTCGGGGACAGGGGGCGCGGAGCAGTTCTTC. Its translation is CASSLSGTGGAEQFF.

The chain recombines TRBV5-6 with TRBJ2-3, with unresolved D. The CDR3 length is 15 residues. Trimming removed 1 base at V and 3 bases at J, with 12 bases between. In germline, CDR1 is SGHDT, CDR2 YYEEEE. The CDR3: CASSLKISVTDTQYF. Written as DNA, the CDR3 is TGTGCCAGCAGCTTGAAGATCTCGGTTACAGATACGCAGTATTTT.